This record looks at one TCR beta chain sequence and its context. It lacks a known antigen. At one of its ends the junction is not consistent with the germline gene, which may arise from a read error. The approximately 40 donors, aged 6 to 90 years, were systemically healthy Caucasian individuals from Russia. Around 9.7 milliliters of peripheral blood were collected from each donor into EDTA-treated Vacutainer tubes. PBMCs were isolated by Ficoll-Paque density-gradient centrifugation, with at least 6 million obtained per sample. Trizol reagent was used to extract total RNA from the PBMCs, yielding at least 6 micrograms per sample. For every donor, flow cytometry on a PBMC aliquot measured the percentage of naive CD45RAhigh/CD27high T cells. The germline V gene gives CDR1 as SQVTM and CDR2 as ANQGSEA. The CDR3 sequence holds 12 residues, the cysteine and phenylalanine included. Only CDR3 DNA is held: 36 bases, read in frame from base 1.

This sample was taken from a study of blood T cells in healthy people across ages (dated by TCRdb to about 2015). In the study overall: In model experiments, roughly one uniquely barcoded TCR beta cDNA molecule per two T cells was captured by template switching. To track age-related changes in TCR beta repertoire diversity, the study relied on deep sequencing normalized with unique cDNA molecular identifiers. Four age groups were formed from the donors: young (average approximately 15 years), middle-aged (approximately 42), aged (approximately 60) and long-lived (more than 75). Donors of different ages were randomly distributed across sequencing lanes to avoid experimental bias. The study analyzed two additional independent replicas of 1 million unique cDNA reads from the same blood draw for two donors, one aged 18 to 29 and one aged 80 or older. Findings and caveats that apply to the study as a whole: Donor CMV infection status was unknown, potentially confounding age-related changes in expanded clonotypes. The percentage of naive T cells measured by flow cytometry correlated strongly with observed TCR beta diversity. As age increased, observed TCR beta diversity per million T cells dropped in a roughly linear way, and a significant reduction was already evident by age about 40. Since profiling was done on bulk unsorted PBMCs, naive and antigen-experienced compartments could not be conclusively compared. Estimates of total diversity from one million sequenced T cells were regarded as lower bounds and underestimates. Compared with the aged group, the long-lived group had more naive CD4+ T cells, fewer expanded clones and increased TCR diversity, suggesting age selection.

Library method: 5' RACE. The data were produced on an Illumina HiSeq 2500. A second PCR of roughly 6 to 11 cycles was performed with a sample-barcoded 5' primer and a J-beta primer mix. Each TCR beta cDNA molecule received a unique molecular identifier from a template-switch 5' adaptor carrying 12 random nucleotides. At least 2.5 million CDR3-containing paired-end reads were obtained from each sample. First-strand cDNA synthesis was performed from all RNA using the Mint cDNA synthesis kit, with priming by a TRBC-specific oligonucleotide. Following uracil-DNA glycosylase treatment, all cDNA underwent a first 18-cycle PCR with the universal primers M1SS and BC2_uni_R. The published analysis was carried out like this. For normalization, 1 million high-quality reads were randomly selected from each sample, with every read carrying a distinct molecular identifier. Reads sharing molecular identifiers were discarded rather than binned into consensus sequences. MiTCR, with a Q25 quality threshold and the strictest error-elimination algorithm, was used for CDR3 identification, clonotype clustering and error correction. A nonparametric unseen species model with Euler transformation was used to estimate lower-bound total TCR beta diversity. TCRdb passed the public sequencing reads through fastp at Q25 and MiXCR, retaining productive beta sequences. Merged by CDR3 protein, the rows form single entries marked with the most common genes and DNA. TCRdb, not the original authors, processed these V and J calls. The sample has about 1.8 million distinct CDR3 sequences on record, about 50% of them singletons. The ten largest account for over 2% of the sample.

The source of this sequence is a middle-aged woman in good health. Material for sequencing was blood. The chain joins TRBV29-1 to TRBJ2-5; no confident D gene assignment can be made. At the DNA level, the sequence is TGCAGCGTGAGAACGGGTGCCGAGACCCTGTACTTC. This gives the protein CSVRTGAETLYF.